The 24 T cell receptor beta chains presented below share a single source sample, sequenced in a study of T-cell reconstitution after alpha-beta-depleted transplantation in children. The library targeted TCRbeta and was prepared with unique molecular identifiers. TCRdb re-called the PCR reads with MiXCR, one entry per CDR3 protein. The data hold about 640,000 distinct CDR3 sequences, with roughly 15% observed a single time. The starting material was PBMCs from the stem cell graft donor, obtained from the stem cell graft. Source of these receptors: a human donor who donated a stem cell graft to a child with acute myeloid leukemia.

The DNA of the CDR3 is TGTGCCAGCAGCCAAGTCAGGGACCAAGAGACCCAGTACTTC. Encoded protein: CASSQVRDQETQYF. The chain employs TRBV14 and TRBJ2-5; tentative D call: TRBD1 (5 bases). The CDR3 is 14 amino acids. Germline V gene lookup returns CDR1 SGHDN and CDR2 FVKESK. The V gene lost 1 base and the J gene lost 0 bases, with 6 bases spanning the gap.

This clonotype was detected many times. The chain links TRBV4-3 to TRBJ1-5, with D maybe TRBD1 (5 bases). This CDR3 is 15 amino acids long. Germline CDR1 LGHNA, CDR2 YSLEER. With 0 bases removed from V and 5 bases from J, the gap between germline ends came to 11 bases. DNA for the CDR3: TGCGCCAGCAGCCAAGAAGGAGAACAGGATCAGCCCCAGCATTTT. Its protein is CASSQEGEQDQPQHF.

The table lists this clonotype with a few counts. The chain recombines TRBV15 with TRBJ1-1; D ambiguous. Germline V gene data show CDR1 as LNHNV and CDR2 as YYDKDF (reference sequence). The CDR3 has 13 residues. Trimming pared 1 base from V and 1 base from J, leaving 4 bases between. DNA of the CDR3: TGTGCCACCAGCAGAGTAGAGAACACTGAAGCTTTCTTT. Its translation is CATSRVENTEAFF.

This rearrangement joins TRBV7-9 to TRBJ2-5; D not resolved. This CDR3 is 13 amino acids long. The germline V gene has CDR1 SEHNR and CDR2 FQNEAQ (reference sequence). The ends were cut back, 5 bases at V and 7 bases at J, with 14 bases in the middle. For the CDR3, the DNA is TGTGCCAGCAGCCGAGACTTTAGGGCGACCCAGTACTTC. Translating gives CASSRDFRATQYF.

This clonotype was detected only a few times. The chain couples TRBV7-9 to TRBJ2-7; 7 nucleotides agree with TRBD1. Germline V CDR1 and CDR2: SEHNR, FQNEAQ (reference sequence). The CDR3 has 14 residues. With V trimmed by 5 bases and J by 3 bases, 7 bases remained unmatched. The DNA for the CDR3 is TGTGCCAGCAGCCCAAGGGGGCTTCACTACGAGCAGTACTTC. Its translation: CASSPRGLHYEQYF.

A few counts support this clonotype. The chain uses TRBV20-1 and TRBJ2-2, with TRBD2 identical over 7 bases. The CDR3 is 18 amino acids. Germline V gene lookup returns CDR1 DFQATT and CDR2 SNEGSKA (reference sequence). V lost 1 base and J lost 5; bases outside the gene matches: 16. The CDR3 DNA follows: TGCAGTGCTAGAGGGGGGGATGGGTTTGGCGGGGGAACCGGGGAGCTGTTTTTT. It yields the protein CSARGGDGFGGGTGELFF.

V and J are TRBV5-1 and TRBJ1-1, with D possibly TRBD1 on 6 matching bases. The CDR3 totals 14 residues. CDR1 is SGHRS and CDR2 is YFSETQ in the germline V gene. V was cut by 3 bases and J by 1 base, with 10 bases left in between. The CDR3 DNA sequence: TGCGCCAGCAGCTCTCAGGGGAGGAACACTGAAGCTTTCTTT. Protein product: CASSSQGRNTEAFF.

This clonotype came up many times. The chain has TRBV7-2 and TRBJ1-1; 9 bases fit TRBD1. V was clipped by 1 base and J by 5 bases; unmatched bases: 2. The CDR3 is 14 residues long. Germline V gives CDR1 SGHTA, CDR2 FQGNSA. CDR3 DNA sequence: TGTGCCAGCAGCTTAGTAGGACAGGGGACTGAAGCTTTCTTT. As protein: CASSLVGQGTEAFF.

The sample holds many counts of this clonotype. This sequence joins TRBV10-3 and TRBJ2-3; TRBD1 or TRBD2 may be the D gene (6 bases each). The CDR3 runs 14 residues. Germline CDR1 reads ENHRY; CDR2 reads SYGVKD. Between the trimmed V and J ends, which lost 2 bases and 5 bases, there was a span of 11 bases. CDR3 in DNA: TGTGCCATCAGTGAGCCGGGGGCCCAAGATACGCAGTATTTT. Residues: CAISEPGAQDTQYF.

This clonotype has ten or more counts. The chain uses TRBV12-3 or TRBV12-4 and TRBJ2-5; D unclear. The CDR3 totals 14 residues. The V and J ends lost 6 bases and 7 bases respectively, with 18 bases between them. The CDR3 loop is CASRLSGVEATQYF. CDR3 in DNA: TGTGCCAGCAGATTAAGTGGCGTAGAAGCGACCCAGTACTTC.

About this clonotype: It may be a read error: a sequence one base away is much more abundant. The chain uses TRBV4-2 and TRBJ1-1; 7 bases line up with TRBD1. V gave up 6 bases and J gave up 5 bases; unmatched junction bases: 12. The CDR3 totals 15 residues. Germline V gives CDR1 LGHNA, CDR2 YNFKEQ. The CDR3 here is CASSSIDRALTEAFF. The CDR3 DNA follows: TGTGCCAGCAGTTCCATAGACAGGGCGCTAACTGAAGCTTTCTTT.

This clonotype turned up a few times. The chain joins TRBV20-1 to TRBJ2-3, with D perhaps assigned TRBD1 or TRBD2 (5 bases each). CDR3 length: 16 residues. In germline, CDR1 is DFQATT, CDR2 SNEGSKA (reference sequence). Deletions cut 2 bases from V and 1 base from J, with 16 bases between. CDR3 coding DNA: TGCAGTGCTAGACCTCAGGGAATGGAGGGCACAGATACGCAGTATTTT. It yields the protein CSARPQGMEGTDTQYF.

This clonotype was seen ten or more times. V usage is TRBV9 and J usage is TRBJ2-3, with TRBD1 matching 8 bases. The CDR3 runs 15 residues. The junction had 5 bases not matched to a gene; V was cut back by 0 bases and J by 5 bases. Germline-derived CDR1 and CDR2 are SGDLS and YYNGEE. CDR3 in DNA: TGTGCCAGCAGCGTAGGCAGGGGGCAAGTAGATACGCAGTATTTT. The encoded protein is CASSVGRGQVDTQYF.

This clonotype was detected a few times. The V and J genes are TRBV7-3 and TRBJ1-1; the D gene is possibly TRBD1 (5 bases). The V gene lost 0 bases and the J gene lost 4 bases, with 15 bases spanning the gap. CDR1 SGHTA and CDR2 FQGTGA come from the germline V gene. This CDR3 spans 16 amino acids. CDR3 sequence (DNA): TGTGCCAGCAGCTTAACGGTCCCGGGGGGAGGCACTGAAGCTTTCTTT. It encodes CASSLTVPGGGTEAFF.

Only a few counts were recorded for this clonotype. This rearrangement joins TRBV12-3 or TRBV12-4 to TRBJ1-6, with D perhaps matching TRBD1 (6 bases). The V gene lost 4 bases and the J gene lost 7 bases, with 20 bases spanning the gap. The CDR3 runs to 17 residues. CDR3 DNA sequence: TGTGCCAGCAGTTCGACTAGGGGCGGAGGGGGAAATTCACCCCTCCACTTT. This translates into CASSSTRGGGGNSPLHF.

This clonotype occurred a few times. The rearrangement joins TRBV20-1 to TRBJ2-1; D unclear. V was shortened by 6 bases and J by 1 base, with 13 bases between the two germline ends. Germline lookup yields CDR1 DFQATT and CDR2 SNEGSKA (reference sequence). The CDR3 has 14 amino acids. The CDR3 region has the DNA TGCAGTGCGCCGGTCGCCGGATCCTACAATGAGCAGTTCTTC. This encodes CSAPVAGSYNEQFF.

The chain combines TRBV7-2 with TRBJ1-5, with a tentative D call TRBD1 (5 bases). CDR3 length equals 21 residues. V was clipped by 2 bases and J by 0 bases, with 26 bases between them. The germline gives CDR1 SGHTA, CDR2 FQGNSA. For the CDR3, the DNA is TGTGCCAGCAGCTTATCGACGGTGATCGGACATCGGGTATATAGCAATCAGCCCCAGCATTTT. This codes for CASSLSTVIGHRVYSNQPQHF.

This clonotype was found many times. The chain has TRBV6-1 and TRBJ2-3, with no clear D. This CDR3 has 14 amino acids. V lost 2 bases, J lost 2 bases, and 8 bases lay in between. Germline V lookup: CDR1 MNHNS, CDR2 SASEGT. CDR3 sequence: CASSEPDATDTQYF. CDR3 sequence (DNA): TGTGCCAGCAGTGAACCGGACGCCACAGATACGCAGTATTTT.

This clonotype occurred a few times. The V call is TRBV7-9, the J call TRBJ2-1; TRBD1 matches at 7 bases. The CDR3 has 16 residues. Germline CDR1 and CDR2: SEHNR and FQNEAQ (reference sequence). Losses at the gene ends were 4 bases for V and 0 bases for J; bases not matched to a gene: 6. CDR3 sequence: CASSWRQGYSYNEQFF. DNA of the CDR3: TGTGCCAGCAGCTGGAGACAGGGATACTCCTACAATGAGCAGTTCTTC.

The sample holds many counts of this clonotype. V usage is TRBV20-1 and J usage is TRBJ1-1; D is unclear. Deletions cut 3 bases from V and 0 bases from J, with 8 bases between. The CDR3 spans 13 residues. Per the germline V gene, CDR1 is DFQATT and CDR2 is SNEGSKA (reference sequence). The DNA for the CDR3 is TGCAGTGCTAGTGCCGGTTTGAACACTGAAGCTTTCTTT. Translating it yields CSASAGLNTEAFF.

The CDR3 region has the DNA TGTGCCAGCCTACGGGACATGAACACTGAAGCTTTCTTT. It is translated as CASLRDMNTEAFF. V and J are TRBV7-9 and TRBJ1-1, with D maybe TRBD1 (6 bases). CDR3 length: 13 residues. The germline gives CDR1 SEHNR, CDR2 FQNEAQ (reference sequence). Trimming took 8 bases from V and 0 from J, leaving 10 bases between them. The full variable domain, with the rest looked up from reference TRBV7-9 and TRBJ1-1, is DTGVSQNPRHKITKRGQNVTFRCDPISEHNRLYWYRQTLGQGPEFLTYFQNEAQLEKSRLLSDRFSAERPKGSFSTLEIQRTEQGDSAMYLCASLRDMNTEAFFGQGTRLTVV.

The chain is built from TRBV27 and TRBJ2-1; 7 bases are a match to TRBD2. This CDR3 comprises 12 residues. The germline CDR1 and CDR2 sequences are MNHEY and SMNVEV (reference sequence). Germline trimming cut 5 bases from V and 9 bases from J; bases unmatched to any gene: 4. The CDR3 sequence is CASSPGGSEQFF. The CDR3 nucleotides read TGTGCCAGCAGTCCCGGGGGGAGTGAGCAGTTCTTC.

This clonotype appeared many times. This chain links TRBV6-1 with TRBJ1-2, with unresolved D. CDR1 is MNHNS and CDR2 is SASEGT in the germline V gene. V lost 7 bases and J lost 4, with 16 bases in between. There are 14 residues in the CDR3. CDR3 in DNA: TGTGCCAGCAACCCAGGTCAAAGCAGCTATGGCTACACCTTC. The encoded protein is CASNPGQSSYGYTF.

This clonotype was recorded a few times. This chain connects TRBV24-1 to TRBJ2-3; D may correspond to TRBD1 or TRBD2 (6 bases each). V was clipped by 3 bases and J by 6 bases, with 12 bases between them. The CDR3 sequence is 14 residues long. CDR1 and CDR2 from the germline V gene are KGHDR and SFDVKD. The CDR3 here is CATSDLRRGDTQYF. CDR3 DNA sequence: TGTGCCACCAGTGATCTCCGGAGGGGGGATACGCAGTATTTT.